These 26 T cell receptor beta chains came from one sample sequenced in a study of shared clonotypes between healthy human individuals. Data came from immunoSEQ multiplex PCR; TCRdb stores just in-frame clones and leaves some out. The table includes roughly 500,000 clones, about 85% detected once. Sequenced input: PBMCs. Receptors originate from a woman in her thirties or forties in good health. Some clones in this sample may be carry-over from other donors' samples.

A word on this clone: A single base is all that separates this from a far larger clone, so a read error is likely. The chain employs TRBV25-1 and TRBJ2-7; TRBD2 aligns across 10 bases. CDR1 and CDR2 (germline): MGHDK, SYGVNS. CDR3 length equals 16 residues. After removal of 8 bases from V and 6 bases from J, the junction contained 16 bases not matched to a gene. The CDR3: CASGPSGSRSRGEQYF. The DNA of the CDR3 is TGTGCCAGCGGTCCTAGCGGGAGCCGATCACGGGGCGAGCAGTACTTC.

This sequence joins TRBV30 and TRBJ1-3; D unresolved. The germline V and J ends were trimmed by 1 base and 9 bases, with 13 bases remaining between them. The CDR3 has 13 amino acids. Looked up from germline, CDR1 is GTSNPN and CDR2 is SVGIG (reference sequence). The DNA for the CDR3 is TGTGCCTGGAGTGCAGGCAGCCCATCCACCATATATTTT. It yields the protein CAWSAGSPSTIYF.

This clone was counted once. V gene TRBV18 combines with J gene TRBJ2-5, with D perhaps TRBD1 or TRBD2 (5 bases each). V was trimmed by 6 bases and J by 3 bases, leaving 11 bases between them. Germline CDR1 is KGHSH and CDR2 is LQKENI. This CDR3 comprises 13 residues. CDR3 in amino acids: CASSHGTEETQYF. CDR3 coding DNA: TGTGCCAGCTCTCACGGGACGGAAGAGACCCAGTACTTC.

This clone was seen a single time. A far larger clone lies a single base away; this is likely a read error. The CDR3 region is CASSIYRGGSYEQYF. The CDR3, as DNA: TGTGCCAGCAGTATCTACAGGGGTGGGTCCTACGAGCAGTACTTC. The rearrangement links TRBV6-6 to TRBJ2-5, with TRBD1 matching over 7 bases. The J call may be in error: the DNA end matches TRBJ2-7 better. Germline lookup yields CDR1 MNHNY and CDR2 SVGAGI (reference sequence). CDR3 length equals 15 residues.

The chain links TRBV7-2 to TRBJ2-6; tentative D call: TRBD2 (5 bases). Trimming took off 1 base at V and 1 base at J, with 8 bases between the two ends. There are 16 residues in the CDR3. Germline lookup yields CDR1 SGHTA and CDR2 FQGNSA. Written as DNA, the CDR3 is TGTGCCAGCAGCTTAGAGGGCGGGTCTGGGGCCAACGTCCTGACTTTC. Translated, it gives CASSLEGGSGANVLTF.

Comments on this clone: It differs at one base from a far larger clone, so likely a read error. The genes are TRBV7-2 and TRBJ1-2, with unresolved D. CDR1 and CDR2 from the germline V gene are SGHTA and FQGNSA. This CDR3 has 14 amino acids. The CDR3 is CAISLAGSPYGYTF. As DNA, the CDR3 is TGTGCCATCAGCTTAGCGGGCAGCCCCTATGGCTACACCTTC.

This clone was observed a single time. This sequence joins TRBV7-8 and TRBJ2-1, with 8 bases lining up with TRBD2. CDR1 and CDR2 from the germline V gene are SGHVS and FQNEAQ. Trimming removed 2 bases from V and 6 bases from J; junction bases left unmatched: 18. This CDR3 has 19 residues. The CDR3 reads CASSLRGMAGGRQGNEQFF. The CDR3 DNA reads TGTGCCAGCAGCTTAAGGGGGATGGCGGGAGGCAGGCAGGGCAATGAGCAGTTCTTC.

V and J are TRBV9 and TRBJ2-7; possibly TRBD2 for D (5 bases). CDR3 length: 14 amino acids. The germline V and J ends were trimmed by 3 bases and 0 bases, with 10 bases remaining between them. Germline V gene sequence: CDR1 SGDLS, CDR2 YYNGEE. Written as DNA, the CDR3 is TGTGCCAGCAGCGCACTAGGGAACTCCTACGAGCAGTACTTC. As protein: CASSALGNSYEQYF.

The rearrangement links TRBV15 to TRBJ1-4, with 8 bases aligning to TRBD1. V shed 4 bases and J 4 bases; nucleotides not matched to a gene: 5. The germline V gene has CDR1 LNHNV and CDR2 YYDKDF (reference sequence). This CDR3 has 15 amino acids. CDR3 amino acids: CATSIGQGDNEKLFF. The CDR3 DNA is TGTGCCACCAGCATCGGACAGGGAGATAATGAAAAACTGTTTTTT.

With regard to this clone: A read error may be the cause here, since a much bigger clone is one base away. The CDR3 is CASSLGLVTSTVELFF. DNA for the CDR3: TGTGCCAGCAGCTTGGGACTAGTGACGAGCACCGTGGAGCTGTTTTTT. The genes are TRBV5-4 and TRBJ2-2; TRBD2 might be the D (6 bases). The germline V gene encodes CDR1 SGHNT and CDR2 YYREEE (reference sequence). The length of the CDR3 is 16 residues.

Here the CDR3 reads CASSPTGRDSTYEQYF. The CDR3 DNA sequence: TGTGCCAGCAGCCCAACAGGCCGGGACAGCACCTACGAGCAGTACTTC. The genes are TRBV28 and TRBJ2-7; 7 bases agree with TRBD1. Germline V gene sequence: CDR1 MDHEN, CDR2 SYDVKM. V lost 6 bases to trimming and J lost 2 bases; unmatched junction nucleotides: 13. The CDR3 loop spans 16 amino acids.

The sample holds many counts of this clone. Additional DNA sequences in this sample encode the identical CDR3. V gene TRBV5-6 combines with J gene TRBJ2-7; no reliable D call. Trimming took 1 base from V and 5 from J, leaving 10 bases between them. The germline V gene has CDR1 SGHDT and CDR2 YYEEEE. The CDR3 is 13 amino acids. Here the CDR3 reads CASSLQFVHEQYF. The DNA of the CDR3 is TGTGCCAGCAGCTTGCAGTTCGTCCACGAGCAGTACTTC.

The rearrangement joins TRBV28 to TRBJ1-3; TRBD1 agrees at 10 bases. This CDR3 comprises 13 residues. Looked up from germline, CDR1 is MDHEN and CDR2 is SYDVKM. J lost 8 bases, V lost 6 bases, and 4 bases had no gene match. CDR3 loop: CASSRDRGYTIYF. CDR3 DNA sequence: TGTGCCAGCAGCCGGGACAGGGGCTACACCATATATTTT.

This CDR3 is CASSLGPTGSTNEKLFF. Here the CDR3 DNA reads TGTGCCAGCAGCTTAGGCCCAACAGGGTCAACTAATGAAAAACTGTTTTTT. V usage is TRBV7-2 and J usage is TRBJ1-4, with D perhaps TRBD1 (6 bases). The CDR3 sequence is 17 residues long. CDR1 and CDR2 from the germline V gene are SGHTA and FQGNSA. Trimming shortened V by 1 base and J by 0 bases, and 12 bases separated the two germline ends.

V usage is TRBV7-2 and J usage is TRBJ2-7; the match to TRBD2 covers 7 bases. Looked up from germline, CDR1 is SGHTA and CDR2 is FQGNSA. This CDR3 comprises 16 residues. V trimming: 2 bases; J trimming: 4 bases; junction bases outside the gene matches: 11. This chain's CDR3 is CASSLRAGVGSYEQYF. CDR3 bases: TGTGCCAGCAGCTTAAGGGCGGGAGTGGGGTCTTACGAGCAGTACTTC.

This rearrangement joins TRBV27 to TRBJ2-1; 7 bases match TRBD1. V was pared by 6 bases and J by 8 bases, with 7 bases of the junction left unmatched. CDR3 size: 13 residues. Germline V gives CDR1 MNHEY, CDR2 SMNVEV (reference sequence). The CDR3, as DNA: TGTGCCAGCAGCCGGAAAACAGGGGATGAGCAGTTCTTC. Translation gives CASSRKTGDEQFF.

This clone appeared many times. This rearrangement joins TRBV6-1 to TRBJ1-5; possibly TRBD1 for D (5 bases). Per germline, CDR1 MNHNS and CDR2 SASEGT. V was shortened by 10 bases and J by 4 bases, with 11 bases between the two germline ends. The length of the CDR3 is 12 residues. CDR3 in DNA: TGTGCCACCACAGGAGCTAATCAGCCCCAGCATTTT. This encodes CATTGANQPQHF.

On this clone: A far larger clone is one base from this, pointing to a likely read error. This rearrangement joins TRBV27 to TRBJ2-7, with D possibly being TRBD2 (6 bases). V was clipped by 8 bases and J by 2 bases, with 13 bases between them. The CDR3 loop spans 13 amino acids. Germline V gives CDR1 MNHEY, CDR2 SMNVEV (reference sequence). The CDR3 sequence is CASGAGKTYEQYF. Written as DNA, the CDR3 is TGTGCCAGCGGGGCGGGGAAAACCTACGAGCAGTACTTC.

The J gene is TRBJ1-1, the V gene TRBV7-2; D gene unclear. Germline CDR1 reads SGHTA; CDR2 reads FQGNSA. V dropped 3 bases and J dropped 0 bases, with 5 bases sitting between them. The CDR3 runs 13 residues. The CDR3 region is CASSFRLNTEAFF. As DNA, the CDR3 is TGTGCCAGCAGCTTTCGACTGAACACTGAAGCTTTCTTT.

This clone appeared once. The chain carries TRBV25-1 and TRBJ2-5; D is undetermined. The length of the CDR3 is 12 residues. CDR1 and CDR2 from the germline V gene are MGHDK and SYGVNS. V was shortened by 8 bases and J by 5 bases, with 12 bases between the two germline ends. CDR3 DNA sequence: TGTGCCAGCCGTTCTCCGTGGGAGACCCAGTACTTC. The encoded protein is CASRSPWETQYF.

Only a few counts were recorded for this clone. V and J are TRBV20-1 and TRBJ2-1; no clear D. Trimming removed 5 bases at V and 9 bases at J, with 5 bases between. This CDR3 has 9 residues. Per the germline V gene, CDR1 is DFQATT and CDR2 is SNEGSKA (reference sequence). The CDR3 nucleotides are TGCAGTGCTTATCCTGAGCAGTTCTTC. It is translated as CSAYPEQFF.

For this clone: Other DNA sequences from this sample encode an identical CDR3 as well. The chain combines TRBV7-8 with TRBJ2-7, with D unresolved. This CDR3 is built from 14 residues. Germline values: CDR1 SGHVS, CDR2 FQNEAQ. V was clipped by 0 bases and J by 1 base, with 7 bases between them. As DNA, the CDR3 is TGTGCCAGCAGCTTAGCAGGGATTTCCTACGAGCAGTACTTC. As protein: CASSLAGISYEQYF.

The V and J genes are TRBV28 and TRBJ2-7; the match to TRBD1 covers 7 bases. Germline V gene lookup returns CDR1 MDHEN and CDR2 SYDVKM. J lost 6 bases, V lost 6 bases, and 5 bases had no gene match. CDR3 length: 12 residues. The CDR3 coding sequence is TGTGCCAGCAGCGCTCCAGGGGGCGAGCAGTACTTC. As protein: CASSAPGGEQYF.

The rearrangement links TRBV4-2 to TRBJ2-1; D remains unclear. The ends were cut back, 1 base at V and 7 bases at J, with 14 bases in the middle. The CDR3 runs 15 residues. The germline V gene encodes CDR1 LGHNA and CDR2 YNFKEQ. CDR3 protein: CASSQVAPDRNEQFF. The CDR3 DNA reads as TGTGCCAGCAGCCAAGTAGCTCCTGACCGTAATGAGCAGTTCTTC.

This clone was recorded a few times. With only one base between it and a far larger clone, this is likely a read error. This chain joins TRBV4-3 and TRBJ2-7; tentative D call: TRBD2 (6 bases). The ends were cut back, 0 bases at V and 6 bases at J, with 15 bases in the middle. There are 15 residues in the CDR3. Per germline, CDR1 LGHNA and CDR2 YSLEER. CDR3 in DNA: TGCGCCAGCAGCCAAGAGATCGGGAGTCCCGGCGAGCAGTACTTC. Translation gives CASSQEIGSPGEQYF.

The CDR3 loop is CASSLTGTSGTYEQYF. The CDR3 nucleotides are TGTGCCAGCAGCCTCACCGGGACTAGCGGGACCTACGAGCAGTACTTC. The V call is TRBV7-2, the J call TRBJ2-5; TRBD2 matches at 13 bases. The DNA end is more similar to TRBJ2-7, so the J call may be wrong. The CDR3 covers 16 residues. The germline gives CDR1 SGHTA, CDR2 FQGNSA.